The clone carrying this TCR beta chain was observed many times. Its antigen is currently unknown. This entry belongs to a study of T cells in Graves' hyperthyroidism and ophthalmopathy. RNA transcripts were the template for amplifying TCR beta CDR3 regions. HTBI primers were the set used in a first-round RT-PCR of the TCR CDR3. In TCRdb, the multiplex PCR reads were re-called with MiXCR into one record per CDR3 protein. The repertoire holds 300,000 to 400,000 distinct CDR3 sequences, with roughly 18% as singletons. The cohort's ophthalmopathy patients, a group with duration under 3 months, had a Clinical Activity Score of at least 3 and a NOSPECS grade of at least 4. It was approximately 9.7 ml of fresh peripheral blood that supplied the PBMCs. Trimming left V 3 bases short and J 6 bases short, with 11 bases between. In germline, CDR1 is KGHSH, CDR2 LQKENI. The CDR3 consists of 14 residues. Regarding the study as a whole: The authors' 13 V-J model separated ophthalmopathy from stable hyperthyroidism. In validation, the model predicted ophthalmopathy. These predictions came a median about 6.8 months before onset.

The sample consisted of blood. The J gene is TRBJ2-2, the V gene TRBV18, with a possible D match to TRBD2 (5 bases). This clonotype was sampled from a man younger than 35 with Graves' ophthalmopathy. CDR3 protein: CASSPRGSAGELFF. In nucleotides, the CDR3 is TGTGCCAGCTCACCTAGAGGGTCCGCCGGGGAGCTGTTTTTT.